The present T cell receptor (beta chain) was sequenced within a study of shared clonotypes between healthy human individuals. Study as a whole: CD4 naive cells filled three plates per donor, CD4 memory three, CD8 naive two and CD8 memory one. The study's findings and limits: What rarefaction showed was incomplete sorted-subset sequencing despite large depth. Larger richness was generally estimated for naive than memory subsets.

The data were produced by immunoSEQ multiplex PCR, yet TCRdb's version contains in-frame clones alone and is incomplete. The profile shows almost 700,000 clones, approximately 90% of them singletons. Positively selected for CCR7, the CD45RO-negative cells used as naive CD8 cells excluded terminally differentiated effector memory CD45RA+ cells. The CDR3 runs 11 residues. The V end was cut by 4 bases, the J end by 10 bases, with 8 bases between. Germline lookup yields CDR1 LNHDA and CDR2 SQIVND (reference sequence). This clone was recorded once. Antigen unknown. Sequencing was carried out using naive CD8+ T cells sorted from blood. This TCR was sampled from a man aged 25 to 40 in good health. The rearrangement joins TRBV19 to TRBJ2-1; no reliable D call. This CDR3 is CASSSSFEQFF. Written as DNA, the CDR3 is TGTGCCAGTAGTAGTAGTTTCGAGCAGTTCTTC.